Listed below are T cell receptor beta chains from one sample, sequenced in a study of T-cell memory formation after mild COVID-19. TCRdb re-analysed the 5' RACE reads in MiXCR, keeping a single row per CDR3 protein. The repertoire has about half a million distinct CDR3 sequences, roughly 18% of them found once; the top ten carry 9% to 15%. Sample: PBMCs or a T cell subset sorted from them (not recorded which). All receptors derive from an adult woman who had mild COVID-19 (a few samples of this study predate the infection). Cell type and time point are not known. The CDR3 runs from the conserved cysteine through the conserved F or W. A D gene is named only where the DNA matches it firmly. Size tells how often a clone was seen (once, few, many) or the class of an expanded clone, and some rows leave it out.

j_call	v_call	clone_size	d_call	cdr3_nt	cdr3_aa
TRBJ2-3	TRBV24-1	-	-	TGTGCCACCAGTGATCAAAACGGATTTACAGATACGCAGTATTTT	CATSDQNGFTDTQYF
TRBJ1-3	TRBV30	few	-	TGTGCCTGGAGCCCCGGGGCAGCCTCTGGAAACACCATATATTTT	CAWSPGAASGNTIYF
TRBJ2-3	TRBV5-5	-	TRBD2	TGTGCCAGCAGCCCGGCTGGACTAGCAACAGATACGCAGTATTTT	CASSPAGLATDTQYF
TRBJ1-4	TRBV7-9	-	TRBD1	TGTGCCAGCAGCCAGGGACAGGTCCGGGAAAAACTGTTTTTT	CASSQGQVREKLFF
TRBJ1-1	TRBV6-1	few	-	TGTGCCAGCACCCCCAGCCTGAACACTGAAGCTTTCTTT	CASTPSLNTEAFF
TRBJ2-1	TRBV9	many	TRBD1	TGTGCCAGCAGCGTTACAGGGGGCCCGGGCAATGAGCAGTTCTTC	CASSVTGGPGNEQFF
TRBJ2-1	TRBV30	few	-	TGTGCCTGGAGTTTCAATGAGCAGTTCTTC	CAWSFNEQFF
TRBJ2-1	TRBV12-3/TRBV12-4	many	TRBD2	TGTGCCAGCAGTTTACGAGCGGGAGGACCCTACAATGAGCAGTTCTTC	CASSLRAGGPYNEQFF
TRBJ1-1	TRBV6-5	-	-	TGTGCCAGCAGACGTACTAGGACCTTGAGCACTGAAGCTTTCTTT	CASRRTRTLSTEAFF
TRBJ1-1	TRBV29-1	-	-	TGCAGCGTTGGTGGGCCGCTGGCTTTCTTT	CSVGGPLAFF
TRBJ2-3	TRBV20-1	-	TRBD2	TGCAGTGCTAGTCGGGTCGGACTAGCGGGAAGCACAGATACGCAGTATTTT	CSASRVGLAGSTDTQYF
TRBJ1-4	TRBV7-9	-	-	TGTGCCAGCAGAAGGTCAGGAGGGGAAAAACTGTTTTTT	CASRRSGGEKLFF
TRBJ2-1	TRBV3-1	-	TRBD2	TGTGCCAGCAGCCAAGAAGTCTCGACTAGCGGTGGCAATGAGCAGTTCTTC	CASSQEVSTSGGNEQFF
TRBJ1-1	TRBV5-6	-	-	TGTGCCAGCAGGACCACAGGGAGAACTGAAGCTTTCTTT	CASRTTGRTEAFF